The T cell receptor (beta chain) described here comes from a study of early T cells in non-severe SARS-CoV-2 infection. V was cut by 3 bases and J by 11 bases, with 4 bases left in between. Germline V gene data show CDR1 as SQVTM and CDR2 as ANQGSEA. The CDR3 has 8 amino acids. Individual cDNA molecules received unique molecular identifiers during library preparation. Via MiXCR, TCRdb re-called the 5' RACE reads, giving one row per CDR3 protein. The sample holds 55,000 to 65,000 distinct CDR3 sequences, less than 14% seen once. Ten or more counts support this clonotype. Input material: whole blood. This TCR came from an adult who was a healthcare worker with PCR-confirmed SARS-CoV-2 infection or an uninfected control (not recorded which). J is TRBJ1-1 and V is TRBV29-1; D not resolved. The CDR3 loop reads CSVDGAFF. The CDR3 bases are TGCAGCGTTGATGGTGCTTTCTTT.